Below, 5 T cell receptor beta chains from the same sample are listed, as sequenced in a study of patients and donors after allogeneic stem cell transplantation. A single record per CDR3 protein comes from TCRdb applying MiXCR to the RT-PCR reads. The sample lists approximately 250,000 distinct CDR3 sequences, roughly 15% occurring once. The sequencing sample was made of blood, either unsorted or a sorted T cell fraction (not recorded which). These receptors all come from a human donor who was either an allogeneic HSCT recipient or a stem cell or donor lymphocyte infusion donor (not recorded which). It is not recorded whose cells these are; they may come from a transplant donor.

The genes are TRBV11-2 and TRBJ1-2; no clear D. V lost 8 bases and J 3 bases, leaving 10 bases between the germline ends. Germline lookup yields CDR1 SGHAT and CDR2 FQNNGV. The CDR3 covers 12 residues. The CDR3 sequence: CASGDTYYGYTF. The CDR3 nucleotides are TGTGCCAGCGGAGACACCTACTATGGCTACACCTTC.

The CDR3 DNA is TGTGCCAGCAGCTTGGTGGACAGGGGGCCTCAAGAGACCCAGTACTTC. This translates into CASSLVDRGPQETQYF. The rearrangement uses TRBV5-6 and TRBJ2-5, with 11 bases fitting TRBD1. Losses at the gene ends were 0 bases for V and 2 bases for J; bases not matched to a gene: 3. The CDR3 contains 16 residues. CDR1 is SGHDT, CDR2 YYEEEE, per germline.

At least ten counts were recorded for this clonotype. This chain links TRBV5-1 with TRBJ2-7; D not resolved. V lost 0 bases and J 1 base, leaving 8 bases between the germline ends. CDR1 and CDR2 (germline): SGHRS, YFSETQ. The CDR3 loop spans 14 amino acids. The CDR3 bases are TGCGCCAGCAGCTTGGTTCTCGGATCCTACGAGCAGTACTTC. Protein product: CASSLVLGSYEQYF. Complete variable domain (other parts from reference TRBV5-1 and TRBJ2-7): KAGVTQTPRYLIKTRGQQVTLSCSPISGHRSVSWYQQTPGQGLQFLFEYFSETQRNKGNFPGRFSGRQFSNSRSEMNVSTLELGDSALYLCASSLVLGSYEQYFGPGTRLTVT.

This clonotype was recorded a few times. The chain joins TRBV29-1 to TRBJ2-1; the D gene is possibly TRBD2 (6 bases). Germline CDR1 reads SQVTM; CDR2 reads ANQGSEA. The V and J ends lost 6 bases and 0 bases respectively, with 12 bases between them. The CDR3 loop spans 14 amino acids. The CDR3, as DNA: TGCAGCGTCGACCCGCGGGACTCCTACAATGAGCAGTTCTTC. Its protein product is CSVDPRDSYNEQFF.

This clonotype was recorded at least ten times. The chain combines TRBV20-1 with TRBJ1-1; D might be TRBD1 (5 bases). V was shortened by 0 bases and J by 4 bases, with 15 bases between the two germline ends. CDR1 is DFQATT, CDR2 SNEGSKA, per germline (reference sequence). The CDR3 covers 15 residues. CDR3 nucleotides: TGCAGTGCTAGAGATGTCGGCAGGGTGCTCACTGAAGCTTTCTTT. Translation gives CSARDVGRVLTEAFF.